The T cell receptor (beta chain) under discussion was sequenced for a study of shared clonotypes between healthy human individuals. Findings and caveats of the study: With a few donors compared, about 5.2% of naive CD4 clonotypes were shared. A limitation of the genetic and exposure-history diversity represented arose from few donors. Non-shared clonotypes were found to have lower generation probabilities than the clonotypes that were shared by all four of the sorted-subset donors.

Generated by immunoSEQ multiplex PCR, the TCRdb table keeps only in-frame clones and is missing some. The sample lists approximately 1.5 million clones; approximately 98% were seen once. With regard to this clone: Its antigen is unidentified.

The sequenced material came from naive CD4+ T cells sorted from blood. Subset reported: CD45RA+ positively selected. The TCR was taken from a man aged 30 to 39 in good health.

The CDR3 loop reads CASTPGHLGQPQHF. CDR3 coding DNA: TGTGCCAGCACACCGGGCCACCTCGGTCAGCCCCAGCATTTT. This chain links TRBV4-2 with TRBJ1-5; D gene uncertain. Germline-derived CDR1 and CDR2 are LGHNA and YNFKEQ. This CDR3 is built from 14 residues. With 7 bases removed from V and 6 bases from J, the gap between germline ends came to 16 bases.